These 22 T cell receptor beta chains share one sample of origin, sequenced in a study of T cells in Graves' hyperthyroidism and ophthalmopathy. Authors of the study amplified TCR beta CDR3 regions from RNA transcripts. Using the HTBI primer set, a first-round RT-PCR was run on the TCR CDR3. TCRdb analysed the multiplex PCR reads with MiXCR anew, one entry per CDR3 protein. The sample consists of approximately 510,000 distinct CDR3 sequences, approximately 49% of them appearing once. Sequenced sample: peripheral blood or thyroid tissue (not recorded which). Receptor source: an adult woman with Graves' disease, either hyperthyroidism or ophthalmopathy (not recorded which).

The CDR3 reads CSAASGEGREAQYF. Here the CDR3 DNA reads TGCAGCGCTGCCTCGGGGGAGGGCCGCGAGGCCCAGTACTTC. The V call is TRBV20-1, the J call TRBJ2-5, with 7 bases fitting TRBD2. CDR3 length: 14 amino acids. Germline assignment: CDR1 DFQATT and CDR2 SNEGSKA (reference sequence).

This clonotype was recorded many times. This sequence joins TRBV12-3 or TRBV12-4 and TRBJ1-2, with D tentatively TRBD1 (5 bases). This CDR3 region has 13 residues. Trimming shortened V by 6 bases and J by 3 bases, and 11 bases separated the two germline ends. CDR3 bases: TGTGCCAGCAGGGATGACAGAGACTATGGCTACACCTTC. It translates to CASRDDRDYGYTF.

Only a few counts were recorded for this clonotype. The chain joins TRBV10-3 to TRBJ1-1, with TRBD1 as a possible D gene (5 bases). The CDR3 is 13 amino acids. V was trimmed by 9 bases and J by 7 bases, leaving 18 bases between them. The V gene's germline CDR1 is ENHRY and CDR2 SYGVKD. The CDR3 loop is CAIRRDGGREAFF. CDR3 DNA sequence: TGTGCCATTAGGAGGGACGGCGGGCGTGAAGCTTTCTTT.

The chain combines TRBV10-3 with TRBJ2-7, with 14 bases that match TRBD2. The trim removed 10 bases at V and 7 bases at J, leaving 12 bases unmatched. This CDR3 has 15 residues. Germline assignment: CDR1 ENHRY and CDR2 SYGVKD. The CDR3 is CATGQTSGGAKEQYF. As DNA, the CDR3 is TGTGCCACCGGACAGACTAGCGGGGGGGCAAAGGAGCAGTACTTC.

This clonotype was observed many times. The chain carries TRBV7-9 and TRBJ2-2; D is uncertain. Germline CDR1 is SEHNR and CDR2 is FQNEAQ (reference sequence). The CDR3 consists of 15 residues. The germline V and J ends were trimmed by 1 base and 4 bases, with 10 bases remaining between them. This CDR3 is CASSLEGSRTGELFF. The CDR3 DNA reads TGTGCCAGCAGCTTAGAGGGTAGCCGCACCGGGGAGCTGTTTTTT. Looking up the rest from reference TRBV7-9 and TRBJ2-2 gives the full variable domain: DTGVSQNPRHKITKRGQNVTFRCDPISEHNRLYWYRQTLGQGPEFLTYFQNEAQLEKSRLLSDRFSAERPKGSFSTLEIQRTEQGDSAMYLCASSLEGSRTGELFFGEGSRLTVL.

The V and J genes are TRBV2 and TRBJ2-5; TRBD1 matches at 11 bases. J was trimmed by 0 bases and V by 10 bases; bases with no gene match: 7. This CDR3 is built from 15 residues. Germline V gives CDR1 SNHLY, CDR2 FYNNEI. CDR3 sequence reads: CATAGTGGYQETQYF. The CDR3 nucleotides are TGTGCCACAGCCGGGACAGGGGGATACCAAGAGACCCAGTACTTC. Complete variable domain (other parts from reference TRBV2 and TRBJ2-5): EPEVTQTPSHQVTQMGQEVILRCVPISNHLYFYWYRQILGQKVEFLVSFYNNEISEKSEIFDDQFSVERPDGSNFTLKIRSTKLEDSAMYFCATAGTGGYQETQYFGPGTRLLVL.

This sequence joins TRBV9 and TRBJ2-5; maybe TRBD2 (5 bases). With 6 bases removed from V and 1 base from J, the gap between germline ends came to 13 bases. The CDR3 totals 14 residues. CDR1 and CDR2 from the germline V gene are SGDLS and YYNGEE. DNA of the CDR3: TGTGCCAGCAACGGCGGGCAGATCCAAGAGACCCAGTACTTC. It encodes CASNGGQIQETQYF.

CDR3 in DNA: TGCGCCAGCGGGTGGCCTTCCTCCTACGAGCAGTACTTC. Translating gives CASGWPSSYEQYF. J is TRBJ2-7 and V is TRBV10-2, with unresolved D. Between the trimmed V and J ends, which lost 8 bases and 0 bases, there was a span of 11 bases. This CDR3 is 13 amino acids long. Germline assignment: CDR1 WSHSY and CDR2 SAAADI.

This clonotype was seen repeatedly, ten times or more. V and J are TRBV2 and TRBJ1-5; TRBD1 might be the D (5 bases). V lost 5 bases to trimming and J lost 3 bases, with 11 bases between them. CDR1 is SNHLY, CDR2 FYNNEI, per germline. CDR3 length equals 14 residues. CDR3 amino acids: CASSQGLVNQPQHF. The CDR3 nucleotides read TGTGCCAGCAGTCAGGGTTTGGTCAATCAGCCCCAGCATTTT.

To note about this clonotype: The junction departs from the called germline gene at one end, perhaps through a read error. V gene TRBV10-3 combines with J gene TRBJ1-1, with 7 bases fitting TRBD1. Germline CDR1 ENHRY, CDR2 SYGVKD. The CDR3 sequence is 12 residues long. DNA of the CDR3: TGTGCCACTCAGCAGGGGGACACTGAAGCTCTCTTT. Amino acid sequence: CATQQGDTEALF.

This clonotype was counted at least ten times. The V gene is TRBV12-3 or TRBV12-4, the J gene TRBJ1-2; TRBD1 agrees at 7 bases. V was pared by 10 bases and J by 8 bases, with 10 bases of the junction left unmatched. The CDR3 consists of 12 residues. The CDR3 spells CATNLDREGYTF. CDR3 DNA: TGTGCCACCAACCTCGACAGGGAGGGCTACACCTTC.

The CDR3 sequence is CSLGQSYGYTF. Written as DNA, the CDR3 is TGCAGCTTGGGGCAGTCTTATGGCTACACCTTC. This chain links TRBV29-1 with TRBJ1-2; D may be TRBD1 (5 bases). V was trimmed by 8 bases and J by 5 bases, leaving 12 bases between them. Germline V gene sequence: CDR1 SQVTM, CDR2 ANQGSEA. There are 11 residues in the CDR3. The full variable domain, completed using reference TRBV29-1 and TRBJ1-2, is SAVISQKPSRDICQRGTSLTIQCQVDSQVTMMFWYRQQPGQSLTLIATANQGSEATYESGFVIDKFPISRPNLTFSTLTVSNMSPEDSSIYLCSLGQSYGYTFGSGTRLTVV.

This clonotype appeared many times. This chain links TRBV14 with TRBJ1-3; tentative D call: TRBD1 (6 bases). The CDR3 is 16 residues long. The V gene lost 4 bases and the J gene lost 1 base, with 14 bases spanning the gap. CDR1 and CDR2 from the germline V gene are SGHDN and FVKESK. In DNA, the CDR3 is TGTGCCAGCAGCCGCCTCGGGGGGCCTTCTGGAAACACCATATATTTT. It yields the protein CASSRLGGPSGNTIYF.

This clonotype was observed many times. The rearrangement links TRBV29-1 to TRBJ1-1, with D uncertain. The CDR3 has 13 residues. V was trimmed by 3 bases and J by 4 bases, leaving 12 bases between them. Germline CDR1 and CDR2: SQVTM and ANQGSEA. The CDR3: CSVEPPARTEAFF. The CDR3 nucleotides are TGCAGCGTTGAGCCGCCAGCGCGCACTGAAGCTTTCTTT.

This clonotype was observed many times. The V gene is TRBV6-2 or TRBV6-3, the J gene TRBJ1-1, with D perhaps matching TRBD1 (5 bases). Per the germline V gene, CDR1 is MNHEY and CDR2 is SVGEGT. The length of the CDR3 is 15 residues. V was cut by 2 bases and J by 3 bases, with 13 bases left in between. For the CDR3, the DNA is TGTGCCAGCAGTTACCCCGCCCGGGGGGACACTGAAGCTTTCTTT. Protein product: CASSYPARGDTEAFF.

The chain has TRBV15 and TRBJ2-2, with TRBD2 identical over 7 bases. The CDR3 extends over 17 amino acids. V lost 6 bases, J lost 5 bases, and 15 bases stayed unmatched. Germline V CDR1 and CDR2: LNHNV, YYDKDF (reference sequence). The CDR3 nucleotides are TGTGCCACCAGTACCCTTGGCGGAGCGGGGAAAACCGGGGAGCTGTTTTTT. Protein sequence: CATSTLGGAGKTGELFF.

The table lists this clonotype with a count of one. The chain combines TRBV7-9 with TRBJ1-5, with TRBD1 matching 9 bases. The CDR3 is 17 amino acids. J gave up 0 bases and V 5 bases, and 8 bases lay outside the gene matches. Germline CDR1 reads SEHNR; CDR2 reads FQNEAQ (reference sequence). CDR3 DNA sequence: TGTGCCAGCAGCCCTAACAGGGGGCTGAGTAGCAATCAGCCCCAGCATTTT. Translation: CASSPNRGLSSNQPQHF.

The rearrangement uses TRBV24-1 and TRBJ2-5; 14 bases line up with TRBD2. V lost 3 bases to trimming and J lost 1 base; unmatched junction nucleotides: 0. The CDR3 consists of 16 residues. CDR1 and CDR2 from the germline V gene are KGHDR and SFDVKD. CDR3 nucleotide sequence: TGTGCCACCAGTGATGGGACTAGCGGGAGCCAAGAGACCCAGTACTTC. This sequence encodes CATSDGTSGSQETQYF.

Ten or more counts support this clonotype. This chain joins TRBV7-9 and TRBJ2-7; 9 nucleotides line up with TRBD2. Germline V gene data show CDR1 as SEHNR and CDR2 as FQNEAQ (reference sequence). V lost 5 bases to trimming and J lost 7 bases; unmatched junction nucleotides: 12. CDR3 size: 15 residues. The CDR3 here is CASSASGGSWREQYF. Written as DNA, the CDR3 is TGTGCCAGCAGCGCCAGCGGGGGGTCGTGGAGGGAGCAGTACTTC.

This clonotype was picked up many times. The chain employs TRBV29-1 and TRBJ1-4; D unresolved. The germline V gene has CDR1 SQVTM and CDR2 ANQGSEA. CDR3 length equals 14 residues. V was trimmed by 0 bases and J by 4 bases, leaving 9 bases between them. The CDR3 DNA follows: TGCAGCGTTGAAGAGGACGGCTATAATGAAAAACTGTTTTTT. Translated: CSVEEDGYNEKLFF. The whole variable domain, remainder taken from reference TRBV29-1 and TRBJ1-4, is SAVISQKPSRDICQRGTSLTIQCQVDSQVTMMFWYRQQPGQSLTLIATANQGSEATYESGFVIDKFPISRPNLTFSTLTVSNMSPEDSSIYLCSVEEDGYNEKLFFGSGTQLSVL.

CDR3 in DNA: TGCAGTGCTAGAGCCTATTCCGGGGAGCTGTTTTTT. Residues: CSARAYSGELFF. The rearrangement joins TRBV20-1 to TRBJ2-2, with no clear D. The CDR3 has 12 residues. Germline V gene lookup returns CDR1 DFQATT and CDR2 SNEGSKA (reference sequence). With 1 base removed from V and 6 bases from J, the gap between germline ends came to 6 bases.

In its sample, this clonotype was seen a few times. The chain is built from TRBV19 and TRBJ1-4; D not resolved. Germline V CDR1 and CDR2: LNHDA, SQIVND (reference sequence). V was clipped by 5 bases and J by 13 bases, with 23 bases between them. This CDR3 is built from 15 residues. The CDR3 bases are TGTGCCAGTAGTCCACGGACTTCTCAGACGCCCCCACTGTTTTTT. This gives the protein CASSPRTSQTPPLFF.